This T cell receptor beta chain was documented in a study of blood T cell repertoires in COVID-19. Study background: Acute-phase and convalescent COVID-19 samples originated in the United States, Italy and Spain. From T cells, B-cell-depleted T cells, or PBMCs came the material, which was cDNA or gDNA.

Assay: immunoSEQ multiplex PCR; the TCRdb copy retains only in-frame clones and omits some. Here the sample spans some 160,000 clones, about 87% being singletons. Losses at the gene ends were 3 bases for V and 7 bases for J; bases not matched to a gene: 3. The CDR3 extends over 14 amino acids. CDR1 is SGHTA and CDR2 is FQGNSA in the germline V gene. This clone was observed once. Seattle participants joined during active infection and were tracked over time. This chain uses TRBV7-2 with TRBJ1-6, with TRBD1 matching over 7 bases. Sequencing was done on a sample of peripheral blood. This receptor was obtained from an elderly woman with COVID-19, enrolled during active disease. CDR3 in DNA: TGTGCCAGCAGCTTCGCAGGGGGAAATTCACCCCTCCACTTT. As protein: CASSFAGGNSPLHF.